This TCR beta chain was found in a study of Ad26.COV2.S vaccination and SARS-CoV-2 variants listed by TCRdb under 2021. Context from the whole study: Vaccine-arm donors were drawn from COV1001, a multicentre, randomized, double-blind, placebo-controlled phase I-IIa trial of Ad26.COV2.S in healthy adults. Ad26.COV2.S was administered intramuscularly at a dose of 5x10^10 or 1x10^11 viral particles, either as one shot or as two shots given 56 days apart. TCRbeta repertoire sequencing was used to assess the specificity and breadth of SARS-CoV-2-reactive T cell receptors after Ad26.COV2.S vaccination. The TCR-sequenced set comprised around 30 samples: some 20 Ad26.COV2.S vaccine recipients, 5 placebo recipients and 8 SARS-CoV-2 convalescent individuals. Trial participants were randomized into five groups of five: low-dose or high-dose Ad26.COV2.S given once or twice, or placebo on both occasions. Investigators did not know the trial group allocation while performing experiments and assessing outcomes.

According to the study, the label for this sample's treatment or condition signals: some 19 received Ad26.COV2.S at low or high dose, single or two shots; about 5 received placebo; per-sample allocation not given. Repertoires of vaccine and placebo recipients were sequenced from samples taken on day 63 after the first injection. Between 29 July and 7 August 2020, Cohort 1b enrolled 20 to 30 adults aged 18-55 years at one site in Boston, USA. Ad26.COV2.S was a replication-incompetent adenovirus type 26 vector that expressed a prefusion-stabilized SARS-CoV-2 spike protein derived from the original Wuhan strain. Overall study outcomes, separate from this receptor: The study was not powered for comparison of responses between vaccine doses or regimens. Vaccine and placebo recipients had comparable non-spike TCR breadth, which fits with the vaccine containing only spike. According to the authors, total T cell responses may have been underestimated by the TCR breadth and depth analyses. Ad26.COV2.S recipients had higher spike-specific TCR breadth than placebo recipients (P = 0.0014). After vaccination, substantial breadth of spike-specific CD8+ and CD4+ T cell responses was reported.

The germline V gene (reference sequence) specifies SEHNR as CDR1 and FQNEAQ as CDR2. V lost 4 bases and J lost 0 bases, and the count of bases not matched to a germline gene is 8. From its cysteine to its phenylalanine, the CDR3 spans 19 amino acids. Solely the CDR3 DNA is kept, with 57 bases framed from the first base. The immunoSEQ Assay was the method used to sequence TCRbeta CDR3 regions. After extraction, genomic DNA underwent amplification by bias-controlled multiplex PCR, followed by high-throughput sequencing. The source study handled its data this way. To quantify the absolute abundance of every unique TCRbeta CDR3 region, sequences were collapsed and filtered. T cell fraction was estimated by normalizing TCRbeta template counts to usable DNA, which was measured by amplifying reference genes present in all nucleated cells. Repertoire TCRs were annotated as SARS-CoV-2-specific by exact matching of V gene, CDR3 amino acid sequence and J gene to a known reactive TCR set. MIRA supplied the reference SARS-CoV-2 TCR set, which was filtered for enrichment in COVID-19-positive ImmuneCODE repertoires so that public or cross-reactive TCRs were removed. Using the MIRA antigens, annotated TCRs were further analysed by specific ORF or by position within an ORF. Depth was the summed frequency of annotated unique rearrangements, while breadth was defined as annotated unique rearrangements over total unique productive rearrangements. Group comparisons of TCR breadth used two-sided Wilcoxon rank-sum tests. The clones in this table, taken by TCRdb from immuneACCESS, are in-frame only. Not every clone is retained; where verified, under half of the shortfall comes from an unresolved V gene, and the cause of the rest is unknown. The DNA was the basis for D and trimming; V, J and clone size are from that table. The sample records roughly 320,000 clones, about 86% of which are singletons. The ten largest clonotypes hold around 1.9% of the sample.

As for this clone: The antigen it recognizes is unknown. Qualities for individual bases were not recorded, and no much larger clone is one base off.

Rearrangement joined TRBV7-9 to TRBJ2-6, and TRBD2 aligns with 11 junction nucleotides. The sequence was collected from a person aged 18-60 years who received the Ad26.COV2.S COVID-19 vaccine or a placebo. The sample was peripheral blood, taken in a trial of Ad26.COV2.S vaccine versus placebo. The DNA reads TGTGCCAGCAGCTCGCCGACTAGCGGGGCCTACTCTGGGGCCAACGTCCTGACTTTC. Its amino acids are CASSSPTSGAYSGANVLTF.